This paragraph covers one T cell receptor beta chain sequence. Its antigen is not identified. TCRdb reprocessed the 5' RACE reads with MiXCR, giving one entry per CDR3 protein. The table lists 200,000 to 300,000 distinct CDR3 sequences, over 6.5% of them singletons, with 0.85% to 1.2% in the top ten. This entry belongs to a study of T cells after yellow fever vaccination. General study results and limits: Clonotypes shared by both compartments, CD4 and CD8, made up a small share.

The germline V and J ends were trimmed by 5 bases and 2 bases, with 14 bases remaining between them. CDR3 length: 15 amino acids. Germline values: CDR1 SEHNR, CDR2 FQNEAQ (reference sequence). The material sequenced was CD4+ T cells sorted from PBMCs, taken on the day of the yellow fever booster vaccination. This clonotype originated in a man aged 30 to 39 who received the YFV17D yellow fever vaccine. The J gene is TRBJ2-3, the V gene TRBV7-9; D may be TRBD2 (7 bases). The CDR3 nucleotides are TGTGCCAGCAGCGACCTTCGGGGGGCCACAGATACGCAGTATTTT. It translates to CASSDLRGATDTQYF.